This TCR beta chain originates from a study of spatial heterogeneity in lung cancer. Broader study findings: Tumor mutation counts were tracked by expanded intratumoral alpha and beta TCR counts.

This CDR3 is 15 amino acids long. The V gene's germline CDR1 is KGHDR and CDR2 SFDVKD. V lost 7 bases to trimming and J lost 6 bases; unmatched junction nucleotides: 10. As concerns this clonotype: What it binds is unknown. This beta chain slipped into a library made for alpha chains as a stray read, so its size is not meaningful.

Time point specified: sample taken at primary tumor resection. The study sequenced unsorted whole RNA from tumor, nontumor lung or frozen PBMC. TCRdb ran MiXCR on the 5' RACE reads and lists one entry per CDR3 protein. The profile shows about 6,900 distinct CDR3 sequences, roughly 12% of them singletons. The source is a male donor with early-stage non-small cell lung cancer. This chain links TRBV24-1 with TRBJ2-5; 10 bases fit TRBD2. The sequencing used lung tumor tissue, collected at surgery. CDR3: CATRKTSGNQQTQYF. The CDR3 DNA reads TGTGCCACCAGGAAAACTAGCGGGAATCAACAGACCCAGTACTTC.